This TCR beta chain derives from a study of blood T cell repertoires in COVID-19. In the study overall: The study drew acute and convalescent COVID-19 samples from the United States, Italy and Spain.

Germline V gene sequence: CDR1 MRHNA, CDR2 SNTAGT. This CDR3 contains 15 residues. Deletions cut 6 bases from V and 0 bases from J, with 12 bases between. Data came from immunoSEQ multiplex PCR; TCRdb stores just in-frame clones and leaves some out. The sample holds fewer than 110,000 clones, 75% to 95% seen once. Sequencing was done on a sample of peripheral blood. The chain uses TRBV6-4 and TRBJ2-1; TRBD1 might be the D (6 bases). The TCR was taken from a woman aged 30 to 39 with acute or convalescent COVID-19. The CDR3 is CASRQGSGSYNEQFF. The CDR3 nucleotides are TGTGCCAGCAGACAGGGATCGGGCTCCTACAATGAGCAGTTCTTC.